The 17 T cell receptor beta chains given below trace back to one sample, sequenced in a study of blood T cells in healthy people across ages. Next came a second PCR, run for about 7 to 12 cycles, which used a sample-barcoded 5' primer along with a J-beta primer mix. TCRdb re-analysed the 5' RACE reads in MiXCR, keeping a single row per CDR3 protein. The sample consists of fewer than 1 million distinct CDR3 sequences, around 43% of them appearing once. The sample consisted of blood. Every receptor here comes from a man aged 60 to 75 in good health.

In the case of this clonotype: It may be a read error: a sequence one base away is much more abundant. The J gene is TRBJ2-5, the V gene TRBV29-1, with a possible D match to TRBD2 (7 bases). Germline V gene sequence: CDR1 SQVTM, CDR2 ANQGSEA. The CDR3 runs to 17 residues. V lost 3 bases, J lost 2 bases, and 22 bases lay in between. The CDR3 nucleotides read TGCAGCGTTGAGTCACAACGGGCGGGGGCTACGCAAGAGACCCAGTACTTC. Protein sequence: CSVESQRAGATQETQYF.

The V and J genes are TRBV10-3 and TRBJ1-4; the match to TRBD1 covers 7 bases. This CDR3 is built from 14 residues. V lost 6 bases and J lost 8; bases outside the gene matches: 9. From germline, CDR1 is ENHRY and CDR2 SYGVKD. CDR3 residues: CAIRPDRVDEKLFF. As DNA, the CDR3 is TGTGCCATCAGACCCGACAGGGTAGACGAAAAACTGTTTTTT.

The chain is built from TRBV20-1 and TRBJ2-7; D is uncertain. Germline values: CDR1 DFQATT, CDR2 SNEGSKA (reference sequence). The V and J ends lost 3 bases and 0 bases respectively, with 9 bases between them. CDR3 length equals 13 residues. CDR3 region: CSARKVSSYEQYF. CDR3 nucleotide sequence: TGCAGTGCTAGGAAGGTTAGCTCCTACGAGCAGTACTTC.

The rearrangement uses TRBV5-1 and TRBJ2-5; 14 bases line up with TRBD2. The CDR3 spans 16 residues. The germline gives CDR1 SGHRS, CDR2 YFSETQ. The V gene end was trimmed by 3 bases and the J gene end by 1 base; junction bases not matched to a gene: 2. The chain's CDR3 is CASSYGTSGGQETQYF. Written as DNA, the CDR3 is TGCGCCAGCAGCTACGGGACTAGCGGGGGCCAAGAGACCCAGTACTTC.

This chain uses TRBV20-1 with TRBJ1-2; 8 bases align to TRBD1. The J segment lost 4 bases and the V segment lost 5 bases, leaving 6 bases of the junction unmatched. Germline CDR1 reads DFQATT; CDR2 reads SNEGSKA (reference sequence). CDR3 length: 13 residues. In nucleotides, the CDR3 is TGCAGTGCTTCCGGGACAGGACTCTATGGCTACACCTTC. This codes for CSASGTGLYGYTF.

V usage is TRBV4-1 and J usage is TRBJ2-7; D call uncertain. Trimming stripped 0 bases from V and 4 bases from J, with 16 bases between. Germline CDR1 and CDR2: MGHRA and YSYEKL. CDR3 size: 16 residues. CDR3 sequence: CASSQDHGQRPYEQYF. The CDR3 DNA reads TGCGCCAGCAGCCAAGACCACGGTCAGCGCCCATACGAGCAGTACTTC.

This clonotype was picked up many times. The chain combines TRBV14 with TRBJ2-1; 10 positions agree with TRBD2. The CDR3 totals 14 residues. V shed 0 bases, J shed 11 bases, and the junction held 4 bases outside the gene matches. Germline CDR1 reads SGHDN; CDR2 reads FVKESK. In DNA, the CDR3 is TGTGCCAGCAGCCAAGAGAAGCGGGGGGGGCAGCAGTTCTTC. It is translated as CASSQEKRGGQQFF.

The chain recombines TRBV20-1 with TRBJ2-5; a weak D match, TRBD1 (6 bases). This CDR3 is 12 amino acids long. V shed 4 bases and J shed 5 bases, with 11 bases lying between them. Per germline, CDR1 DFQATT and CDR2 SNEGSKA (reference sequence). CDR3 loop: CSANQRGETQYF. The CDR3 coding sequence is TGCAGTGCTAACCAAAGGGGGGAGACCCAGTACTTC.

In this sample, this clonotype turned up once. The gene calls are TRBV7-2 and TRBJ2-5; D perhaps matches TRBD2 (6 bases). The J call is doubtful: the DNA matches TRBJ2-4 better. This CDR3 contains 15 residues. Germline CDR1 is SGHTA and CDR2 is FQGNSA. This CDR3 is CASSRIGDSQNIQYF. Written as DNA, the CDR3 is TGTGCCAGCAGCCGTATCGGGGACTCCCAAAACATTCAGTACTTC.

This clonotype came up a few times. The J gene is TRBJ2-3, the V gene TRBV4-3, with D perhaps TRBD2 (5 bases). CDR3 length equals 14 residues. V lost 0 bases to trimming and J lost 3 bases, with 7 bases between them. Germline V CDR1 and CDR2: LGHNA, YSLEER. The CDR3 is CASSQDTGTDTQYF. CDR3 coding DNA: TGCGCCAGCAGCCAAGATACGGGGACAGATACGCAGTATTTT.

This chain joins TRBV20-1 and TRBJ2-5; D unresolved. Trimming removed 1 base from V and 1 base from J, with 13 bases in between. Per the germline V gene, CDR1 is DFQATT and CDR2 is SNEGSKA (reference sequence). The CDR3 is 15 residues long. In DNA, the CDR3 is TGCAGTGCTAGAGCCGCCTCAACTCCCCAAGAGACCCAGTACTTC. Protein: CSARAASTPQETQYF.

The rearrangement links TRBV6-1 to TRBJ2-7; 8 bases fit TRBD1. J lost 5 bases, V lost 5 bases, and 8 bases had no gene match. CDR3 length equals 14 residues. Germline CDR1 is MNHNS and CDR2 is SASEGT. The CDR3 DNA is TGTGCCAGCAGTTTCAGCAGGGGGCTCAACGAGCAGTACTTC. The encoded protein is CASSFSRGLNEQYF.

The chain recombines TRBV2 with TRBJ2-5; D is uncertain. Per germline, CDR1 SNHLY and CDR2 FYNNEI. Trimming cost V 5 bases and J 2 bases, with 12 bases left between them. This CDR3 spans 14 amino acids. CDR3: CASSWSAPQETQYF. Here the CDR3 DNA reads TGTGCCAGCAGTTGGTCGGCACCTCAAGAGACCCAGTACTTC.

The chain employs TRBV6-1 and TRBJ2-2; D possibly corresponds to TRBD1 (5 bases). V dropped 2 bases and J dropped 4 bases, with 14 bases sitting between them. The CDR3 covers 16 residues. Germline CDR1 MNHNS, CDR2 SASEGT. Written as DNA, the CDR3 is TGTGCCAGCAGTGAATTGAAAGGGGTGGTCACCGGGGAGCTGTTTTTT. Protein: CASSELKGVVTGELFF.

This clonotype appeared a few times. The chain employs TRBV4-3 and TRBJ2-5; 11 nucleotides match TRBD2. With 0 bases clipped from V and 4 bases from J, the junction kept 16 bases outside the gene matches. The length of the CDR3 is 20 residues. Germline V lookup: CDR1 LGHNA, CDR2 YSLEER. The chain's CDR3 is CASSQDVLAGAIRRGETQYF. CDR3 nucleotide sequence: TGCGCCAGCAGCCAAGACGTACTAGCGGGGGCCATTCGAAGGGGAGAGACCCAGTACTTC.

V and J are TRBV12-3 or TRBV12-4 and TRBJ2-2, with D perhaps matching TRBD1 (5 bases). There are 15 residues in the CDR3. V was shortened by 7 bases and J by 5 bases, with 17 bases between the two germline ends. This CDR3 reads CASTKGAEETGELFF. CDR3 sequence (DNA): TGTGCCAGCACAAAAGGGGCTGAAGAAACCGGGGAGCTGTTTTTT.

CDR3 nucleotides: TGTGCCAGCAGACGCGACGGGTCGCCCCAGCATTTT. Protein: CASRRDGSPQHF. The chain has TRBV6-2 or TRBV6-3 and TRBJ1-5; D gene uncertain. Trimming stripped 6 bases from V and 9 bases from J, with 12 bases between. CDR3 length: 12 amino acids. The germline gives CDR1 MNHEY, CDR2 SVGEGT.